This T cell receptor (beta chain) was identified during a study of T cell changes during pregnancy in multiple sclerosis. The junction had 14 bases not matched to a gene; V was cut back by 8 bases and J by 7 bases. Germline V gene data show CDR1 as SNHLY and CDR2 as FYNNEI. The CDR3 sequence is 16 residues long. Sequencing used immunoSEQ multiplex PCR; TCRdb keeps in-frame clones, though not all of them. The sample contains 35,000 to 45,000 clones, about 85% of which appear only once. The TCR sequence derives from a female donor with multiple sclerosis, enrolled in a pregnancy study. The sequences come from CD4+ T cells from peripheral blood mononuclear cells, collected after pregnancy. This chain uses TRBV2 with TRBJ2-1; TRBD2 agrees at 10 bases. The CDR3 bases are TGTGCCAGCCGCCCCCCCCTGAGCGGGGGGGTGAATGAGCAGTTCTTC. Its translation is CASRPPLSGGVNEQFF. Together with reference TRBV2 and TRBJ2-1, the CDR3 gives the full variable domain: EPEVTQTPSHQVTQMGQEVILRCVPISNHLYFYWYRQILGQKVEFLVSFYNNEISEKSEIFDDQFSVERPDGSNFTLKIRSTKLEDSAMYFCASRPPLSGGVNEQFFGPGTRLTVL.